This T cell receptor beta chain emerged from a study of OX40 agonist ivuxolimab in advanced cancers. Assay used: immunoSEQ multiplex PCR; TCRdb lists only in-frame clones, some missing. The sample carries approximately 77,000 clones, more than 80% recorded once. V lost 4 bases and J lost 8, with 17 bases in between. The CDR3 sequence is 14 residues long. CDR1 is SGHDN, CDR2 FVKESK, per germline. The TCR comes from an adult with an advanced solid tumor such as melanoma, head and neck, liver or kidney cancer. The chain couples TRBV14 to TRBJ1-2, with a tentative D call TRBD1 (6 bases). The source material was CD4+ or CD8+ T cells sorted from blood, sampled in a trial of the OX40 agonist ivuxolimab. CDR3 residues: CASSLDRTAIGYTF. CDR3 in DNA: TGTGCCAGCAGCCTTGACAGGACCGCTATCGGCTACACCTTC.